This is a list of T cell receptor beta chains from one sample in a study of CD8+CD57+ T cells in acquired aplastic anemia. One entry per CDR3 protein results from TCRdb running MiXCR on the reads. The table lists roughly 160,000 distinct CDR3 sequences, just under 65% of them singletons, with about 50% in the top ten. Sequenced sample: sorted CD4+, CD8+, or CD8+CD57+ T cells (not recorded which) from PBMCs. The receptors here all came from a human donor in good health. Each CDR3 is given with its conserved first and last residue. Each record gives: J gene, V gene, D gene, clone size, CDR3 DNA, CDR3 protein. The D gene is left open where the match is weak. Some rows mark clone size as missing; the rest say once, few, many or name a class of expanded clone.

>TRBJ2-2|TRBV7-3|NA|NA
TGTGCCAGCAGCTCTCTTGAGACAGGGAACACCGGGGAGCTGTTTTTT
CASSSLETGNTGELFF
>TRBJ1-2|TRBV5-5|NA|NA
TGTGCCAGCAGCATGACAGGAGGAGGATTATATGGCTACACCTTC
CASSMTGGGLYGYTF
>TRBJ2-7|TRBV2|NA|many
TGTGCCAGCAGTGCCTACGAGCAGTACTTC
CASSAYEQYF
>TRBJ1-2|TRBV20-1|TRBD1|NA
TGCAGTGCTTCTCGGACAGGGGGGAGCTATGGCTACACCTTC
CSASRTGGSYGYTF
>TRBJ1-2|TRBV12-3/TRBV12-4|NA|NA
TGTGCCAGCAGTCACGACAGGAACTATGGCTACACCTTC
CASSHDRNYGYTF
>TRBJ2-3|TRBV7-6|TRBD2|NA
TGTGCCAGCAGCCCCAGACTAGGTCGGGAGGGTACGCAGTATTTT
CASSPRLGREGTQYF
>TRBJ1-5|TRBV20-1|NA|NA
TGCAGTGCTAGGGCCCCCGCCCAGCCCCAGCATTTT
CSARAPAQPQHF
>TRBJ1-1|TRBV2|NA|NA
TGTGCCAGCAGCCCCCAGTGGCAGGGGAAGACTGAAGCTTTCTTT
CASSPQWQGKTEAFF
>TRBJ2-5|TRBV5-1|NA|NA
TGCGCCTGCAGCTCAGGGGCTTCTTACCAAGAGACCCAGTACTTC
CACSSGASYQETQYF
>TRBJ1-6|TRBV20-1|TRBD1|NA
TGCAGTGCGACACTCCCCGACAGGGGGGATAATTCACCCCTCCACTTT
CSATLPDRGDNSPLHF
>TRBJ2-3|TRBV11-1|TRBD2|once
TGTGCCAGCAGCTTAAACGGGGGGGCAGATACGCAGTATTTT
CASSLNGGADTQYF
>TRBJ2-1|TRBV10-2|TRBD1|NA
TGCGCCAGCAGTGAACCGGGACAGGGGGGGAAGGAGCAGTTCTTC
CASSEPGQGGKEQFF
>TRBJ2-1|TRBV7-9|NA|NA
TGTGCCAGCAGCCCGGAGGGGGCGGGAGCGAGTGAGCAGTTCTTC
CASSPEGAGASEQFF
>TRBJ2-3|TRBV5-1|TRBD2|NA
TGCGCCAGCAGCTTGGTGGCCGGGGGAGGGCAAGGTACGCAGTATTTT
CASSLVAGGGQGTQYF
>TRBJ2-7|TRBV6-6|TRBD1|NA
TGTGCCAGCAGTCCGGGACAGGGGTTGGACTACGAGCAGTACTTC
CASSPGQGLDYEQYF
>TRBJ2-2|TRBV12-3/TRBV12-4|NA|NA
TGTGCCAGCAGTCGGGTGAGGGGTGAGGACACCGGGGAGCTGTTTTTT
CASSRVRGEDTGELFF
>TRBJ2-7|TRBV20-1|TRBD1|NA
TGCAGTGCTAGTACCCCGAGGACAGGGGGCGAGCAGTACTTC
CSASTPRTGGEQYF
>TRBJ2-1|TRBV7-2|NA|NA
TGTGCCAGCAGCTTAGAACTAGGGGGTTTATACAATGAGCAGTTCTTC
CASSLELGGLYNEQFF
>TRBJ2-1|TRBV24-1|NA|NA
TGTGCCAGCACCGAGCAGTTCTTC
CASTEQFF
>TRBJ2-1|TRBV7-9|NA|NA
TGTGCCAGCAGCTTGGAGGGTCATGAGCAGTTCTTC
CASSLEGHEQFF
>TRBJ1-1|TRBV12-3/TRBV12-4|TRBD1|NA
TGTGCCAGCAGTCGGGAAACAGGGACAGGGAGGCCTGAAGCTTTCTTT
CASSRETGTGRPEAFF
>TRBJ2-7|TRBV10-3|TRBD1|NA
TGTGCCATCAGGGGGACAGATTCCTACGAGCAGTACTTC
CAIRGTDSYEQYF
>TRBJ2-1|TRBV20-1|NA|NA
TGCAGTGCTACCAAACCCCGGGTCACACACCGGGGAGCTGCCTACAATGAGCAGTTCTTC
CSATKPRVTHRGAAYNEQFF
>TRBJ1-5|TRBV2|NA|NA
TGTGCCAGCAGTGAGGAGGGGCGAGGACAGCCCCAGCATTTT
CASSEEGRGQPQHF
>TRBJ2-3|TRBV29-1|TRBD1|NA
TGCAGCGTTGAAGATCTTGTGACAGGGAGCACAGATACGCAGTATTTT
CSVEDLVTGSTDTQYF
>TRBJ1-2|TRBV5-4|NA|once
TGTGCCAGCAGCTTGGACAGGGAAAGTGGCTACACCTTC
CASSLDRESGYTF
>TRBJ2-7|TRBV19|TRBD2|NA
TGTGCCAGTAGTATATCTAGCGGGGGCTTGTACGAGCAGTACTTC
CASSISSGGLYEQYF
>TRBJ2-7|TRBV19|NA|NA
TGTGCCACCAAAAAACCGGGACCCACCTACGAGCAGTACTTC
CATKKPGPTYEQYF
>TRBJ1-6|TRBV7-2|NA|NA
TGTGCCAGCAGCTTAGGACCACCTAATTCACCCCTCCACTTT
CASSLGPPNSPLHF
>TRBJ1-1|TRBV10-2|NA|NA
TGCGCCAGCGGCCCGGGACTAGGGAACACTGAAGCTTTCTTT
CASGPGLGNTEAFF
>TRBJ2-7|TRBV20-1|NA|many
TGCAGTGCTAGAGAGGGGGGAGTGTACGAGCAGTACTTC
CSAREGGVYEQYF
>TRBJ2-6|TRBV27|TRBD1|NA
TGTGCCAGCAGTTTATTCATGGGACAGGGGGCGCCTGGGGCCAACGTCCTGACTTTC
CASSLFMGQGAPGANVLTF
>TRBJ1-5|TRBV10-2|NA|NA
TGCGCCAGCAGTGAGGACGGGTACTCGAATCAGCCCCAGCATTTT
CASSEDGYSNQPQHF
>TRBJ2-1|TRBV19|TRBD1|NA
TGTGCCAGTAGTACCAGACAGGGGGCGCGGTGGAATGAGCAGTTCTTC
CASSTRQGARWNEQFF
>TRBJ1-5|TRBV24-1|NA|NA
TGTGCCACCCGGGGGCGGGGGGGGGATCAGCCCCAGCATTTT
CATRGRGGDQPQHF
>TRBJ2-5|TRBV7-6|TRBD2|NA
TGTGCCAGCAGCTTAGCGGGAGGGTTCCAAGAGACCCAGTACTTC
CASSLAGGFQETQYF
>TRBJ2-3|TRBV6-4|TRBD2|many
TGTGCCAGCAGTCGGACTAGCGGGGGGTTGGATACGCAGTATTTT
CASSRTSGGLDTQYF
>TRBJ1-2|TRBV29-1|NA|NA
TGCAGCGGGGGTTCAGGCCCCTATGGCTACACCTTC
CSGGSGPYGYTF
>TRBJ2-2|TRBV5-1|NA|once
TGCGCCAGCAGCTTGGTGGTGCAGGGGTTTTGGACCGGGGAGCTGTTTTTT
CASSLVVQGFWTGELFF